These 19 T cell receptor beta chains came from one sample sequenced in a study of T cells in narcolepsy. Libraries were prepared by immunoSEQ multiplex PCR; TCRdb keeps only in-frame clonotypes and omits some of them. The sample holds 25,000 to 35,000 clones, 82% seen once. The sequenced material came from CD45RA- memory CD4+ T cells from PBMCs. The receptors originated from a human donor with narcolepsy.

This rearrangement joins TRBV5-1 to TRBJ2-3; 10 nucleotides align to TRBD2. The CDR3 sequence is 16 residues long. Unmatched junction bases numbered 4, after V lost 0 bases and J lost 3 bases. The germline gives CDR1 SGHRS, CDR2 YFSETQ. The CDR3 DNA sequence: TGCGCCAGCAGCTTGGTGGCTAGCGGGAGAACAGATACGCAGTATTTT. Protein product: CASSLVASGRTDTQYF.

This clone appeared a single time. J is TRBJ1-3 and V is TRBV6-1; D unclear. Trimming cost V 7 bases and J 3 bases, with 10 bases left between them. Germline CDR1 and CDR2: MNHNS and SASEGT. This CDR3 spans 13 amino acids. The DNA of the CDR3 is TGTGCCAGCATGAGGGATTTTGGAAACACCATATATTTT. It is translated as CASMRDFGNTIYF.

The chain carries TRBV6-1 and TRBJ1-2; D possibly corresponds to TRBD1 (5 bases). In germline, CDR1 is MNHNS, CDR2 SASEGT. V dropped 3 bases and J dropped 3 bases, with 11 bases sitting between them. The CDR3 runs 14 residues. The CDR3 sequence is CASSDRVSDYGYTF. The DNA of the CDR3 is TGTGCCAGCAGTGACAGGGTTTCAGACTATGGCTACACCTTC.

Here the CDR3 reads CASSAAGALNTEAFF. CDR3 DNA: TGTGCCAGCAGCGCGGCCGGGGCCTTGAACACTGAAGCTTTCTTT. The chain is built from TRBV7-6 and TRBJ1-1; D perhaps matches TRBD1 (5 bases). The CDR3 has 15 amino acids. V was trimmed by 5 bases and J by 0 bases, leaving 13 bases between them. CDR1 is SGHVS, CDR2 FNYEAQ, per germline.

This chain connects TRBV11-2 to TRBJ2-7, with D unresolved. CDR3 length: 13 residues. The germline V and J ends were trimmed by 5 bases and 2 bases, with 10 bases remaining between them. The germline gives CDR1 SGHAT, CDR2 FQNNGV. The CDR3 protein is CASSPDSTYEQYF. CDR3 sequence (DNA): TGTGCCAGCAGCCCCGACTCAACCTACGAGCAGTACTTC.

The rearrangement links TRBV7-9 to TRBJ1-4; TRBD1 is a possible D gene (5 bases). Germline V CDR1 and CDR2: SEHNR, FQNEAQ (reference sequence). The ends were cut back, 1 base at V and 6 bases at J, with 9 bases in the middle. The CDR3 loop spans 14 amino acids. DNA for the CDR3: TGTGCCAGCAGCTTAGATAGGGGAGATGAAAAACTGTTTTTT. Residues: CASSLDRGDEKLFF.

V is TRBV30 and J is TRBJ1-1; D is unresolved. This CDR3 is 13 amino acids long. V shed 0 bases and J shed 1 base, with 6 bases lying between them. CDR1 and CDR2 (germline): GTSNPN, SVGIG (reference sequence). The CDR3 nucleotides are TGTGCCTGGAGTGTACCCCGGAACACTGAAGCTTTCTTT. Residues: CAWSVPRNTEAFF. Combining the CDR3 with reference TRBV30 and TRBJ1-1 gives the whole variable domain SQTIHQWPATLVQPVGSPLSLECTVEGTSNPNLYWYRQAAGRGLQLLFYSVGIGQISSEVPQNLSASRPQDRQFILSSKKLLLSDSGFYLCAWSVPRNTEAFFGQGTRLTVV.

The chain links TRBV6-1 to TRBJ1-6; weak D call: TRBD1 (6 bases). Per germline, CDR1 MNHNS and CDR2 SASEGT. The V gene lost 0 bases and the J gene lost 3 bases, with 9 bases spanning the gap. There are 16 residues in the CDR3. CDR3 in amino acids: CASSEAYRVYNSPLHF. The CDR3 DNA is TGTGCCAGCAGTGAAGCATACAGGGTCTATAATTCACCCCTCCACTTT.

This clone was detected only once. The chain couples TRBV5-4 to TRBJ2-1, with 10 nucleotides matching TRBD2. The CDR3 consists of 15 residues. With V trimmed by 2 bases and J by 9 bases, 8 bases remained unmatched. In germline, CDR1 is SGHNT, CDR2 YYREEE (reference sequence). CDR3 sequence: CASSLQLAGLGEQFF. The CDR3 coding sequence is TGTGCCAGCAGCTTACAACTAGCGGGGTTGGGTGAGCAGTTCTTC.

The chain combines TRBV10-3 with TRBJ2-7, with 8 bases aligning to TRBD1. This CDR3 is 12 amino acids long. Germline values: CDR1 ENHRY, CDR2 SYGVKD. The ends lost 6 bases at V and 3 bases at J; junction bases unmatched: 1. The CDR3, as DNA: TGTGCCATCAGAACAGGGGGCTACGAGCAGTACTTC. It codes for CAIRTGGYEQYF.

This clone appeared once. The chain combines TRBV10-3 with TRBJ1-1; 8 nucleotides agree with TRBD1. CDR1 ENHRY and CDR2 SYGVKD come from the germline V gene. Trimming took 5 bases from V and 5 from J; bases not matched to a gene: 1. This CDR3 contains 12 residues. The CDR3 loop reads CAISQGATEAFF. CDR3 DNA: TGTGCCATCAGTCAGGGGGCGACTGAAGCTTTCTTT.

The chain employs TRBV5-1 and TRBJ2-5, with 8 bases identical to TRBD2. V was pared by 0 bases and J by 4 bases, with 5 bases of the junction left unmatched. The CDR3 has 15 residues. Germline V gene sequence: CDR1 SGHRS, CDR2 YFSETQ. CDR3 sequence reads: CASSLVGAGGETQYF. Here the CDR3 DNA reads TGCGCCAGCAGCTTGGTAGGTGCGGGAGGAGAGACCCAGTACTTC.

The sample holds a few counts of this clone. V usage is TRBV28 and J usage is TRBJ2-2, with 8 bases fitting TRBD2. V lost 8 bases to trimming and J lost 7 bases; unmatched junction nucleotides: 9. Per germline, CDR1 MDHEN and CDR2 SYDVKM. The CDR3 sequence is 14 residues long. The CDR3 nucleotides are TGTGCCAGCCTTGCGGGAGGTGATGGCGGGGAGCTGTTTTTT. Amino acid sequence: CASLAGGDGGELFF.

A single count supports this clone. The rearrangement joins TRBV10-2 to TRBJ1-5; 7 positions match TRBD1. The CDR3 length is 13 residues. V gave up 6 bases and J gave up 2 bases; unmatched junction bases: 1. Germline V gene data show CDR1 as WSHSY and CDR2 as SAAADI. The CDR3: CASRGQGNQPQHF. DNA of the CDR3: TGCGCCAGCAGAGGACAGGGCAATCAGCCCCAGCATTTT.

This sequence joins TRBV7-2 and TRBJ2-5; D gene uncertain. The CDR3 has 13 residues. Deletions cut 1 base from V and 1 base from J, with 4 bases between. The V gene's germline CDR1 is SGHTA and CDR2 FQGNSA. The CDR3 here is CASSLGGQETQYF. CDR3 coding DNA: TGTGCCAGCAGCTTAGGGGGCCAAGAGACCCAGTACTTC.

CDR3 sequence reads: CASSAGQTRNTEAFF. In DNA, the CDR3 is TGTGCCAGCAGTGCAGGACAGACGCGGAACACTGAAGCTTTCTTT. The V and J genes are TRBV2 and TRBJ1-1; perhaps TRBD1 as D (6 bases). V lost 4 bases and J lost 1, with 13 bases in between. This CDR3 region has 15 residues. CDR1 is SNHLY, CDR2 FYNNEI, per germline.

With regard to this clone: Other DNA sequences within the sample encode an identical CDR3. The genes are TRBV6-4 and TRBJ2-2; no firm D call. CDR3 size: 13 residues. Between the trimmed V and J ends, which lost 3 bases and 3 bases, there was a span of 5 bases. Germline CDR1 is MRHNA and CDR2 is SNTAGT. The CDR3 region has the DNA TGTGCCAGCAGTGAAGGGTACACCGGGGAGCTGTTTTTT. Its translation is CASSEGYTGELFF.

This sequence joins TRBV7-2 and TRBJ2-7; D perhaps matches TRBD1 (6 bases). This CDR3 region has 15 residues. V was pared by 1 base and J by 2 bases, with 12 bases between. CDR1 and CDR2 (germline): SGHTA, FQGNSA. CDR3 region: CASSLVQGPPYEQYF. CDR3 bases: TGTGCCAGCAGCTTAGTACAGGGTCCTCCCTACGAGCAGTACTTC.

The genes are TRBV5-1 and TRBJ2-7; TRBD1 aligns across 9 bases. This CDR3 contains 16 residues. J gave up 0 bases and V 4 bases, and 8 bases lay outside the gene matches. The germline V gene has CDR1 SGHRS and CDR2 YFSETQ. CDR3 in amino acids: CASSRGDRASSYEQYF. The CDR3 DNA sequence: TGCGCCAGCAGCCGGGGGGACAGGGCTAGCTCCTACGAGCAGTACTTC. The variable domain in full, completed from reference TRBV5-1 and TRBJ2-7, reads KAGVTQTPRYLIKTRGQQVTLSCSPISGHRSVSWYQQTPGQGLQFLFEYFSETQRNKGNFPGRFSGRQFSNSRSEMNVSTLELGDSALYLCASSRGDRASSYEQYFGPGTRLTVT.